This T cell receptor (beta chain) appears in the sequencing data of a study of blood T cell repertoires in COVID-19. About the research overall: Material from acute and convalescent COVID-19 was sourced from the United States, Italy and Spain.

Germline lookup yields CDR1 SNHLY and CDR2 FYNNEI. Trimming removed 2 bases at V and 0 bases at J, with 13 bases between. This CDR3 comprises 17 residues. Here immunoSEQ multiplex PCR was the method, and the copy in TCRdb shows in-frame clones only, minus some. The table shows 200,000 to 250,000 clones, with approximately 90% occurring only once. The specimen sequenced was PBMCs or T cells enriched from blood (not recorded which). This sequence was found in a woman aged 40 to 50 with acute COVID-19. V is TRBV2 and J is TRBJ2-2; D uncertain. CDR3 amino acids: CASSEMIELSNTGELFF. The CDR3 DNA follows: TGTGCCAGCAGTGAAATGATAGAACTATCGAACACCGGGGAGCTGTTTTTT.